This TCR beta chain was found in a study of blood T cells in healthy people across ages. Study-level results: Investigators viewed diversity estimates from one million T cells as underestimates, the study reported.

A second about 7 to 11 cycle PCR used barcoded and J-beta primers. MiXCR, run by TCRdb on the 5' RACE reads, gives a single entry per CDR3 protein. The sample lists 600,000 to 850,000 distinct CDR3 sequences, roughly 25% occurring once. This clonotype was counted a few times. Its antigen is not known. Donation came from healthy Caucasian individuals in Russia who were aged about 6 to 90. This same sample was also part of a study on T cells of mothers and their children. That paper states: From each mother came over 8 million TCR beta CDR3 reads, and from each child came about 3 million. Overlap measured in related mother-child pairs was slightly, non-significantly higher than in unrelated pairs.

Sequencing was carried out using blood. The TCR comes from a boy aged 5-17 years in good health.

The CDR3 loop is CASSYGLGPTGELFF. CDR3 DNA sequence: TGTGCCAGCAGTTACGGACTAGGTCCCACCGGGGAGCTGTTTTTT. V gene TRBV6-5 combines with J gene TRBJ2-2; 7 nucleotides agree with TRBD2. V was clipped by 2 bases and J by 4 bases; unmatched bases: 4. In germline, CDR1 is MNHEY, CDR2 SVGAGI. This CDR3 contains 15 residues.